These 29 T cell receptor beta chains were all obtained from the same sample, sequenced in a study of radiation and T cells in renal cell carcinoma. Time point denoted: blood 4 weeks post-SBRT, at nephrectomy. The treatment here: 15 Gy SBRT to primary tumor, nephrectomy 4 weeks later. Produced via immunoSEQ multiplex PCR; TCRdb's table is partial and in-frame only. The sample shows roughly 160,000 clones, less than 90% of them seen only once. Source: blood, taken from a patient whose treatment included radiotherapy and nephrectomy. The receptors stem from a woman aged 45 to 65 with renal cell carcinoma.

A few counts support this clone. CDR3 region: CASSFEFTEAFF. The DNA of the CDR3 is TGTGCCAGCAGCTTTGAGTTCACTGAAGCTTTCTTT. The chain is built from TRBV7-2 and TRBJ1-1; no reliable D call. Trimming removed 3 bases from V and 4 bases from J, with 6 bases in between. The CDR3 loop spans 12 amino acids. The germline V gene has CDR1 SGHTA and CDR2 FQGNSA.

The chain recombines TRBV5-6 with TRBJ1-5, with D possibly being TRBD1 (5 bases). The CDR3 runs 16 residues. Germline CDR1 reads SGHDT; CDR2 reads YYEEEE. With 4 bases removed from V and 4 bases from J, the gap between germline ends came to 18 bases. The CDR3 loop reads CASSLQLDSTNQPQHF. The DNA of the CDR3 is TGTGCCAGCAGCCTGCAGTTAGACAGCACGAATCAGCCCCAGCATTTT.

This chain connects TRBV10-3 to TRBJ2-2; either TRBD1 or TRBD2 may fit D (6 bases each). Germline loops: CDR1 ENHRY, CDR2 SYGVKD. The CDR3 contains 14 residues. The V end was cut by 6 bases, the J end by 7 bases, with 15 bases between. CDR3 in amino acids: CAIRPGAQGGELFF. In DNA, the CDR3 is TGTGCCATCAGACCGGGGGCGCAGGGCGGGGAGCTGTTTTTT.

The chain recombines TRBV5-1 with TRBJ1-2; D unresolved. Trimming stripped 4 bases from V and 0 bases from J, with 10 bases between. Germline values: CDR1 SGHRS, CDR2 YFSETQ. The CDR3 contains 14 residues. The CDR3 reads CASSTGLTNYGYTF. The CDR3 DNA sequence: TGCGCCAGCAGCACCGGACTGACTAACTATGGCTACACCTTC.

V gene TRBV30 combines with J gene TRBJ2-7; possibly TRBD1 for D (5 bases). V was shortened by 3 bases and J by 0 bases, with 12 bases between the two germline ends. Per germline, CDR1 GTSNPN and CDR2 SVGIG (reference sequence). This CDR3 has 14 residues. DNA for the CDR3: TGTGCCTGGAGCAAGGGGATTCCCTCCTACGAGCAGTACTTC. Its protein product is CAWSKGIPSYEQYF.

The chain employs TRBV6-5 and TRBJ1-5, with TRBD1 as a possible D gene (6 bases). The length of the CDR3 is 15 residues. With 7 bases removed from V and 0 bases from J, the gap between germline ends came to 13 bases. CDR1 is MNHEY and CDR2 is SVGAGI in the germline V gene. As DNA, the CDR3 is TGTGCCAGCAAGGTTAGACAGGATAGCAATCAGCCCCAGCATTTT. Residues: CASKVRQDSNQPQHF.

This sequence joins TRBV19 and TRBJ1-4; unclear D gene. Looked up from germline, CDR1 is LNHDA and CDR2 is SQIVND (reference sequence). The CDR3 loop spans 13 amino acids. With 1 base removed from V and 6 bases from J, the gap between germline ends came to 6 bases. The CDR3 spells CASSIVGYEKLFF. CDR3 nucleotides: TGTGCCAGTAGTATAGTAGGGTATGAAAAACTGTTTTTT.

This rearrangement joins TRBV7-9 to TRBJ1-2, with TRBD1 matching 8 bases. J was trimmed by 1 base and V by 8 bases; bases with no gene match: 6. This CDR3 region has 14 residues. Germline V gene sequence: CDR1 SEHNR, CDR2 FQNEAQ (reference sequence). The CDR3 is CASLRTGINYGYTF. The CDR3 DNA sequence: TGTGCCAGCCTCAGGACAGGGATTAACTATGGCTACACCTTC.

The rearrangement uses TRBV7-2 and TRBJ2-1, with D unclear. From germline, CDR1 is SGHTA and CDR2 FQGNSA. V lost 5 bases, J lost 7 bases, and 15 bases lay in between. The CDR3 runs 14 residues. In DNA form, the CDR3 reads TGTGCCAGCAGCCCCCTTGGGCAGCCGAATGAGCAGTTCTTC. It codes for CASSPLGQPNEQFF. Using reference TRBV7-2 and TRBJ2-1 for the parts outside the CDR3, the full variable domain is GAGVSQSPSNKVTEKGKDVELRCDPISGHTALYWYRQSLGQGLEFLIYFQGNSAPDKSGLPSDRFSAERTGGSVSTLTIQRTQQEDSAVYLCASSPLGQPNEQFFGPGTRLTVL.

V is TRBV11-1 and J is TRBJ2-7; D may be TRBD1 or TRBD2 (5 bases each). V was trimmed by 6 bases and J by 0 bases, leaving 15 bases between them. This CDR3 region has 15 residues. Germline V gene lookup returns CDR1 SGHAT and CDR2 FQDESV (reference sequence). The CDR3 sequence is CASRRYRDASYEQYF. The CDR3 region has the DNA TGTGCCAGCAGACGTTACCGGGACGCCTCCTACGAGCAGTACTTC.

This chain links TRBV7-2 with TRBJ2-7; 8 bases map to TRBD1. Per the germline V gene, CDR1 is SGHTA and CDR2 is FQGNSA. The trim removed 5 bases at V and 3 bases at J, leaving 6 bases unmatched. The CDR3 contains 14 residues. CDR3 DNA: TGTGCCAGCAGCCCGGGACAGGTAAACTACGAGCAGTACTTC. Translation gives CASSPGQVNYEQYF.

This chain joins TRBV7-2 and TRBJ2-5; 7 bases map to TRBD1. This CDR3 has 14 amino acids. J gave up 10 bases and V 5 bases, and 13 bases lay outside the gene matches. Per the germline V gene, CDR1 is SGHTA and CDR2 is FQGNSA. CDR3 amino acids: CASSPRGQPGGQYF. The CDR3 coding sequence is TGTGCCAGCAGCCCCCGGGGACAGCCAGGTGGCCAGTACTTC.

The chain recombines TRBV5-1 with TRBJ1-5, with 8 bases aligning to TRBD1. The CDR3 is made up of 15 amino acids. V dropped 2 bases and J dropped 4; count of bases not matched to a gene: 5. Germline CDR1 is SGHRS and CDR2 is YFSETQ. The CDR3 DNA is TGCGCCAGCAGCTTCGGGACAGGACGGAATCAGCCCCAGCATTTT. Encoded protein: CASSFGTGRNQPQHF.

The chain has TRBV7-6 and TRBJ1-2; possible D gene TRBD1, 6 bases. The germline V gene encodes CDR1 SGHVS and CDR2 FNYEAQ. This CDR3 spans 14 amino acids. The V end lost 4 bases, the J end lost 2 bases, and 11 bases lay between the germline ends. The CDR3 DNA is TGTGCCAGCAGCTACTCTACAGGGAACTATGGCTACACCTTC. As protein: CASSYSTGNYGYTF.

The J gene is TRBJ2-3, the V gene TRBV6-5; 10 nucleotides match TRBD2. The CDR3 extends over 13 amino acids. V dropped 7 bases and J dropped 5; count of bases not matched to a gene: 3. CDR1 is MNHEY and CDR2 is SVGAGI in the germline V gene. This CDR3 is CASKRGGLDTQYF. The CDR3 DNA sequence: TGTGCCAGCAAGCGGGGGGGTTTAGATACGCAGTATTTT.

The rearrangement joins TRBV6-1 to TRBJ2-1, with TRBD2 matching over 10 bases. Per the germline V gene, CDR1 is MNHNS and CDR2 is SASEGT. The CDR3 covers 18 residues. The V and J ends lost 2 bases and 1 base, in that order; junction bases with no gene match: 8. The CDR3 protein is CASSERLGSGGSYNEQFF. CDR3 DNA sequence: TGTGCCAGCAGTGAACGGTTAGGTAGCGGGGGGTCCTACAATGAGCAGTTCTTC.

The chain carries TRBV4-3 and TRBJ2-2; D might be TRBD2 (5 bases). Germline V CDR1 and CDR2: LGHNA, YSLEER. CDR3 length: 14 amino acids. With 0 bases removed from V and 6 bases from J, the gap between germline ends came to 8 bases. In DNA, the CDR3 is TGCGCCAGCAGCCAAGATGACGGGGCCGGGGAGCTGTTTTTT. Protein: CASSQDDGAGELFF.

This chain connects TRBV5-1 to TRBJ2-6, with D uncertain. Germline loops: CDR1 SGHRS, CDR2 YFSETQ. The CDR3 length is 14 residues. Trimming left V 4 bases short and J 0 bases short, with 5 bases between. In DNA, the CDR3 is TGCGCCAGCAGCCCGAGCTCTGGGGCCAACGTCCTGACTTTC. It yields the protein CASSPSSGANVLTF. Combining the CDR3 with reference TRBV5-1 and TRBJ2-6 gives the whole variable domain KAGVTQTPRYLIKTRGQQVTLSCSPISGHRSVSWYQQTPGQGLQFLFEYFSETQRNKGNFPGRFSGRQFSNSRSEMNVSTLELGDSALYLCASSPSSGANVLTFGAGSRLTVL.

The J gene is TRBJ2-5, the V gene TRBV19; TRBD1 matches at 12 bases. V shed 5 bases and J 4 bases; nucleotides not matched to a gene: 8. Germline V gene data show CDR1 as LNHDA and CDR2 as SQIVND (reference sequence). This CDR3 comprises 16 residues. As DNA, the CDR3 is TGTGCCAGTAGTGCCCCGGGACAGGGGGCCCGAGAGACCCAGTACTTC. Translation: CASSAPGQGARETQYF.

The chain links TRBV19 to TRBJ1-1; tentative D call: TRBD1 (5 bases). V lost 5 bases and J 5 bases, leaving 12 bases between the germline ends. The germline V gene has CDR1 LNHDA and CDR2 SQIVND (reference sequence). The CDR3 spans 13 residues. The CDR3 sequence: CASSEGRGTEAFF. The CDR3 DNA is TGTGCCAGTAGTGAGGGGCGGGGGACTGAAGCTTTCTTT.

This chain connects TRBV6-1 to TRBJ1-6; D remains ambiguous. Germline CDR1 is MNHNS and CDR2 is SASEGT. The CDR3 is 16 residues long. Trimming pared 2 bases from V and 7 bases from J, leaving 15 bases between. The CDR3 spells CASSEYGEMGNSPLHF. The CDR3, as DNA: TGTGCCAGCAGTGAATACGGGGAAATGGGGAATTCACCCCTCCACTTT.

J is TRBJ1-2 and V is TRBV5-1, with D unclear. CDR1 and CDR2 (germline): SGHRS, YFSETQ. V was cut by 0 bases and J by 7 bases, with 10 bases left in between. This CDR3 region has 13 residues. The CDR3 loop is CASSLEAGGGYTF. In DNA, the CDR3 is TGCGCCAGCAGCTTGGAGGCAGGTGGTGGCTACACCTTC.

The rearrangement joins TRBV7-6 to TRBJ2-3; the match to TRBD2 covers 11 bases. The junction had 11 bases not matched to a gene; V was cut back by 4 bases and J by 8 bases. The germline gives CDR1 SGHVS, CDR2 FNYEAQ. The CDR3 has 16 amino acids. The chain's CDR3 is CASSSPRLAGRFTQYF. CDR3 coding DNA: TGTGCCAGCAGCTCACCACGACTAGCGGGGCGATTTACGCAGTATTTT. The variable domain in full, completed from reference TRBV7-6 and TRBJ2-3, reads GAGVSQSPRYKVTKRGQDVALRCDPISGHVSLYWYRQALGQGPEFLTYFNYEAQQDKSGLPNDRFSAERPEGSISTLTIQRTEQRDSAMYRCASSSPRLAGRFTQYFGPGTRLTVL.

The rearrangement uses TRBV2 and TRBJ2-3, with no clear D. The CDR3 covers 14 residues. Germline CDR1 reads SNHLY; CDR2 reads FYNNEI. Trimming shortened V by 6 bases and J by 0 bases, and 10 bases separated the two germline ends. The CDR3 reads CASRNGPSTDTQYF. The CDR3 bases are TGTGCCAGCAGGAACGGGCCGAGCACAGATACGCAGTATTTT.

This chain joins TRBV19 and TRBJ1-4, with D possibly matching TRBD1 (6 bases). This CDR3 has 15 amino acids. Germline loops: CDR1 LNHDA, CDR2 SQIVND (reference sequence). Trimming left V 5 bases short and J 3 bases short, with 13 bases between. DNA of the CDR3: TGTGCCAGTAGTCCCAGCCGGACAGCTAATGAAAAACTGTTTTTT. Its translation: CASSPSRTANEKLFF.

In this sample, this clone turned up once. The chain employs TRBV11-1 and TRBJ2-7; D gene uncertain. The V gene lost 5 bases and the J gene lost 5 bases, with 13 bases spanning the gap. The CDR3 has 13 amino acids. Germline CDR1 SGHAT, CDR2 FQDESV (reference sequence). The CDR3 sequence: CASSKSAENEQYF. The CDR3, as DNA: TGTGCCAGCAGCAAAAGTGCGGAAAACGAGCAGTACTTC.

This chain links TRBV19 with TRBJ1-1; unclear D gene. Germline V gene sequence: CDR1 LNHDA, CDR2 SQIVND (reference sequence). The CDR3 sequence is 12 residues long. V was pared by 6 bases and J by 1 base, with 6 bases between. The CDR3 DNA sequence: TGTGCCAGTAGGGCAGGGAACACTGAAGCTTTCTTT. Translation gives CASRAGNTEAFF. Drawing the rest from reference TRBV19 and TRBJ1-1, the complete variable domain is DGGITQSPKYLFRKEGQNVTLSCEQNLNHDAMYWYRQDPGQGLRLIYYSQIVNDFQKGDIAEGYSVSREKKESFPLTVTSAQKNPTAFYLCASRAGNTEAFFGQGTRLTVV.

This clone was seen more than once but under ten times. This chain uses TRBV5-6 with TRBJ2-1; D possibly matches TRBD1 or TRBD2 (6 bases each). CDR1 and CDR2 (germline): SGHDT, YYEEEE. V was pared by 4 bases and J by 2 bases, with 10 bases between. The CDR3 extends over 14 amino acids. The CDR3 reads CASSGGPPYNEQFF. CDR3 DNA: TGTGCCAGCAGCGGGGGGCCGCCCTACAATGAGCAGTTCTTC. The full variable domain, completed using reference TRBV5-6 and TRBJ2-1, is DAGVTQSPTHLIKTRGQQVTLRCSPKSGHDTVSWYQQALGQGPQFIFQYYEEEERQRGNFPDRFSGHQFPNYSSELNVNALLLGDSALYLCASSGGPPYNEQFFGPGTRLTVL.

The chain is built from TRBV6-6 and TRBJ2-1; a possible D gene is TRBD2 (6 bases). CDR1 and CDR2 (germline): MNHNY, SVGAGI (reference sequence). The CDR3 runs 16 residues. Trimming removed 5 bases from V and 1 base from J, with 15 bases in between. This chain's CDR3 is CASSLGSGGSYNEQFF. The CDR3 DNA reads as TGTGCCAGCAGTCTCGGATCCGGGGGTTCCTACAATGAGCAGTTCTTC.